The clone carrying this T cell receptor (beta chain) appeared a single time. TCRdb's copy holds only in-frame clones and misses some; the assay was immunoSEQ multiplex PCR. The repertoire holds 150,000 or so clones, 75% to 90% seen once, with 20% to 25% in the top ten. The CDR3 runs to 14 residues. Trimming removed 0 bases from V and 5 bases from J, with 9 bases in between. CDR1 and CDR2 from the germline V gene are SGDLS and YYNGEE. Described time point: baseline pretreatment blood. Treatment of the sample: 15 Gy SBRT to primary tumor, nephrectomy 4 weeks later. Serial blood draws occurred at baseline and 2 and 4 weeks post-SBRT. These data are taken from a study of radiation and T cells in renal cell carcinoma.

This TCR was recovered from a woman in her fifties or sixties with renal cell carcinoma. The J gene is TRBJ1-3, the V gene TRBV9; D remains unclear. The material sequenced was blood, taken from a patient whose treatment included radiotherapy and nephrectomy. This chain's CDR3 is CASSVGSVRNTIYF. Here the CDR3 DNA reads TGTGCCAGCAGCGTAGGCTCAGTGAGAAACACCATATATTTT.